The T cell receptor beta chain under discussion was sequenced for a study of early stage breast cancer tumors. Study in general: Of some 17 invasive breast tumors, 11 to 12 were hormone receptor-positive, HER2-negative. Each sample averaged approximately 9.6-fold read coverage.

V was cut by 2 bases and J by 2 bases, with 9 bases left in between. Per the germline V gene, CDR1 is GTSNPN and CDR2 is SVGIG (reference sequence). The CDR3 extends over 14 amino acids. Each sample had two DNA replicates, about 0.5 ug blood or about 1.4 ug tissue. Assay: immunoSEQ multiplex PCR; the TCRdb copy retains only in-frame clones and omits some. The data hold 25,000 to 30,000 clones, with roughly three fifths observed a single time. This receptor was identified in a person aged 45-60 years with breast cancer. The sample comprised breast tumor tissue. The chain links TRBV30 to TRBJ2-2; possibly TRBD1 for D (6 bases). For the CDR3, the DNA is TGTGCCTGGAGTTCAGGGGTTAACACCGGGGAGCTGTTTTTT. The encoded protein is CAWSSGVNTGELFF.